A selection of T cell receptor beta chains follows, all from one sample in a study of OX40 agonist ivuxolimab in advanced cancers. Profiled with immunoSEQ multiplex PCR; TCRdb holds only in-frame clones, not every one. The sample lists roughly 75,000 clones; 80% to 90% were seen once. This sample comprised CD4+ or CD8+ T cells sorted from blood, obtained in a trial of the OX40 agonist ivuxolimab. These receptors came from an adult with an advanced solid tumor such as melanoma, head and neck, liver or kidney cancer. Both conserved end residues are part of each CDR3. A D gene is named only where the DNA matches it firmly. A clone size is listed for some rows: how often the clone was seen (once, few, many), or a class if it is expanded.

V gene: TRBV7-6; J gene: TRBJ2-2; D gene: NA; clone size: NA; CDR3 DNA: TGTGCCAGCAGCGTAGGGGCGGTGAACACCGGGGAGCTGTTTTTT; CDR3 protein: CASSVGAVNTGELFF
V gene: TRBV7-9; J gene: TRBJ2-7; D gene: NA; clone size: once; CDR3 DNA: TGTGCCAGCAGCTTAGGCTTGAACGAGCAGTACTTC; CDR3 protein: CASSLGLNEQYF
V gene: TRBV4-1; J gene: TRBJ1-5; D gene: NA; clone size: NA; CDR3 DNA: TGCGCCAGCAGCCAATCTTACATCCGCCAGGGGAGCGATCAGCCCCAGCATTTT; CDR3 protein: CASSQSYIRQGSDQPQHF
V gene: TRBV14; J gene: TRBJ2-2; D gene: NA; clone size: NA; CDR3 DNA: TGTGCCAGCAGCCCCCTTACCGGGGAGCTGTTTTTT; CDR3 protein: CASSPLTGELFF
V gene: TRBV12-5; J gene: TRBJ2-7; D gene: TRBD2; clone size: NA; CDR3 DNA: TGTGCTAGTGCTTCGGGACTAGCGGGAATTGGACCCTACGAGCAGTACTTC; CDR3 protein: CASASGLAGIGPYEQYF
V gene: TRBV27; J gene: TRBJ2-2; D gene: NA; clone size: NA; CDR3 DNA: TGTGCCAGCAGCTGGGTACAGGGCCACACCGGGGAGCTGTTTTTT; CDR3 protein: CASSWVQGHTGELFF
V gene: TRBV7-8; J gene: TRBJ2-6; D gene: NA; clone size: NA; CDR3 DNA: TGTGCCAGCAGCTTAGCGCTCGGTCAGGGTGGATCTGGGGCCAACGTCCTGACTTTC; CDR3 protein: CASSLALGQGGSGANVLTF
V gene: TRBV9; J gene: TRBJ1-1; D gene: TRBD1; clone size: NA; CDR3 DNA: TGTGCCAGCAGCGTAGCAGGACAGGAAAACACTGAAGCTTTCTTT; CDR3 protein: CASSVAGQENTEAFF
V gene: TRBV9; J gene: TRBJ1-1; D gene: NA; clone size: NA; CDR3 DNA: TGTGCCAGCAGCGTAGACGGAGTAACTGAAGCTTTCTTT; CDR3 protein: CASSVDGVTEAFF
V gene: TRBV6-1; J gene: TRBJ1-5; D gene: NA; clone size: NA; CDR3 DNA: TGTGCCAGCAGCACTCAGCCCCAGCATTTT; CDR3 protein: CASSTQPQHF
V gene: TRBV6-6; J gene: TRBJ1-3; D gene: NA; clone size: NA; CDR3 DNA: TGTGCCAGCAGTTACGGACCTTCGCCTGGAAACACCATATATTTT; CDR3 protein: CASSYGPSPGNTIYF
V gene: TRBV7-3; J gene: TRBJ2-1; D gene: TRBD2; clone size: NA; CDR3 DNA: TGTGCCAGCAGCCGCGGACTAGCGGGAGAAGAGCAGTTCTTC; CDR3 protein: CASSRGLAGEEQFF
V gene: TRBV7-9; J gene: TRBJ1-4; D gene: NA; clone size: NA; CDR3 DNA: TGTGCCAGCAGCTTCGGTTGGGACCCTAATGAAAAACTGTTTTTT; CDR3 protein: CASSFGWDPNEKLFF
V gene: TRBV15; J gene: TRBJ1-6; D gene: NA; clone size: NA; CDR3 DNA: TGTGCCACCAGCAGAGGGCAGGAGGATTCACCCCTCCACTTT; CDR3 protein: CATSRGQEDSPLHF
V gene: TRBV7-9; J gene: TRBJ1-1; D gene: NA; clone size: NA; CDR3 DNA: TGTGCCAGCAGGACCGGGACGGCCTTCACTGAAGCTTTCTTT; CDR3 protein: CASRTGTAFTEAFF